Following are 13 T cell receptor beta chains from one sample sequenced in a study of CD4+ T cells in melanoma (dated by TCRdb to the early 2020s). Libraries were prepared through the immunoSEQ multiplex PCR assay. TCRdb holds this immuneACCESS table with in-frame rearrangements only. Some clones are missing; in checked studies, unresolved V genes explain under half, and the rest has no known cause. This sample has 17,000 or so clones in its table, and approximately 84% of those were observed once. Approximately 5.1% of the sample comes from the top ten. Sequenced material: cells from a culture (not recorded whether cultured in vitro). The receptors were gathered from a human donor with melanoma.

The chain carries TRBV12-5 and TRBJ1-1; D remains ambiguous. CDR1 LGHNT and CDR2 FRNRAP come from the germline V gene. There are 11 residues in the CDR3. V dropped 4 bases and J dropped 11 bases, with 11 bases sitting between them. CDR3 nucleotide sequence: TGTGCTAGTGGTTCCGGCATTGGGGCTTTCTTT. It specifies CASGSGIGAFF.

V gene TRBV19 combines with J gene TRBJ1-1, with 10 bases lining up with TRBD1. The CDR3 length is 15 residues. The V gene's germline CDR1 is LNHDA and CDR2 SQIVND (reference sequence). Unmatched junction bases numbered 10, after V lost 8 bases and J lost 4 bases. CDR3 in DNA: TGTGCCAGTTGGGACCCGGGACAGGGGCCCACTGAAGCTTTCTTT. Translation gives CASWDPGQGPTEAFF.

The chain carries TRBV5-6 and TRBJ1-4; 8 bases align to TRBD1. CDR1 and CDR2 from the germline V gene are SGHDT and YYEEEE. CDR3 length: 14 amino acids. J lost 7 bases, V lost 5 bases, and 7 bases had no gene match. The CDR3 region has the DNA TGTGCCAGCAGTTCGACAGGGGAGGGTGAAAAACTGTTTTTT. Its protein is CASSSTGEGEKLFF. The entire variable domain, with the rest obtained from reference TRBV5-6 and TRBJ1-4, is as follows: DAGVTQSPTHLIKTRGQQVTLRCSPKSGHDTVSWYQQALGQGPQFIFQYYEEEERQRGNFPDRFSGHQFPNYSSELNVNALLLGDSALYLCASSSTGEGEKLFFGSGTQLSVL.

The rearrangement uses TRBV5-4 and TRBJ2-7; 7 bases fit TRBD2. After removal of 4 bases from V and 3 bases from J, the junction contained 4 bases not matched to a gene. Germline-derived CDR1 and CDR2 are SGHNT and YYREEE (reference sequence). There are 13 residues in the CDR3. The CDR3 DNA is TGTGCCAGCAGCCGGGGGGTCGGCTACGAGCAGTACTTC. Amino acids: CASSRGVGYEQYF.

V gene TRBV2 combines with J gene TRBJ1-5; 7 nucleotides align to TRBD1. Germline V lookup: CDR1 SNHLY, CDR2 FYNNEI. The CDR3 extends over 15 amino acids. The ends lost 6 bases at V and 7 bases at J; junction bases unmatched: 12. CDR3 sequence reads: CASRGTVARGQPQHF. CDR3 sequence (DNA): TGTGCCAGCAGAGGGACAGTGGCCCGAGGGCAGCCCCAGCATTTT.

The rearrangement links TRBV9 to TRBJ2-1; D uncertain. Germline lookup yields CDR1 SGDLS and CDR2 YYNGEE. V was pared by 0 bases and J by 4 bases, with 8 bases between. The CDR3 is made up of 14 amino acids. The CDR3 coding sequence is TGTGCCAGCAGCGTAGGTTTGCAGTACAATGAGCAGTTCTTC. This encodes CASSVGLQYNEQFF.

As DNA, the CDR3 is TGTGCCAGTAGTCCCGGGAAAAAACTGTTTTTT. Amino acids: CASSPGKKLFF. The rearrangement uses TRBV19 and TRBJ1-4; the D is unclear. CDR1 is LNHDA and CDR2 is SQIVND in the germline V gene (reference sequence). V dropped 5 bases and J dropped 9 bases, with 7 bases sitting between them. The CDR3 has 11 amino acids. Full variable domain (remainder filled in from reference TRBV19 and TRBJ1-4): DGGITQSPKYLFRKEGQNVTLSCEQNLNHDAMYWYRQDPGQGLRLIYYSQIVNDFQKGDIAEGYSVSREKKESFPLTVTSAQKNPTAFYLCASSPGKKLFFGSGTQLSVL.

This clone was recorded only once. This chain links TRBV6-5 with TRBJ2-7; 11 bases align to TRBD1. The CDR3 has 15 amino acids. Looked up from germline, CDR1 is MNHEY and CDR2 is SVGAGI. V shed 7 bases, J shed 5 bases, and the junction held 10 bases outside the gene matches. CDR3 region: CASNREDRGRDEQYF. The CDR3 DNA sequence: TGTGCCAGCAATCGAGAGGACAGGGGGCGCGACGAGCAGTACTTC.

The chain recombines TRBV11-2 with TRBJ2-7, with 7 bases lining up with TRBD2. CDR3 length: 13 amino acids. CDR1 is SGHAT, CDR2 FQNNGV, per germline. The V gene end was trimmed by 3 bases and the J gene end by 2 bases; junction bases not matched to a gene: 1. The CDR3 nucleotides are TGTGCCAGCAGCTTGGGAGGGCCCTACGAGCAGTACTTC. This gives the protein CASSLGGPYEQYF.

The chain employs TRBV6-6 and TRBJ2-5; 7 bases are shared with TRBD1. Germline-derived CDR1 and CDR2 are MNHNY and SVGAGI (reference sequence). V dropped 2 bases and J dropped 2; count of bases not matched to a gene: 2. This CDR3 comprises 14 residues. DNA for the CDR3: TGTGCCAGCAGTTACCAGGGGGAACAAGAGACCCAGTACTTC. Translating gives CASSYQGEQETQYF.

This clone was counted a few times. The chain carries TRBV6-6 and TRBJ1-5; no firm D call. Germline V CDR1 and CDR2: MNHNY, SVGAGI (reference sequence). The CDR3 consists of 13 residues. Deletions cut 3 bases from V and 4 bases from J, with 7 bases between. The CDR3 is CASSYTSNQPQHF. CDR3 nucleotide sequence: TGTGCCAGCAGTTATACCTCTAATCAGCCCCAGCATTTT.

The chain uses TRBV15 and TRBJ2-4; D is undetermined. Germline CDR1 reads LNHNV; CDR2 reads YYDKDF (reference sequence). The CDR3 length is 18 residues. The ends were cut back, 1 base at V and 0 bases at J, with 16 bases in the middle. CDR3 bases: TGTGCCACCAGCAGAGGCGACGCGAACGGGTTAGCCAAAAACATTCAGTACTTC. Protein product: CATSRGDANGLAKNIQYF.

The chain recombines TRBV30 with TRBJ2-7; D perhaps matches TRBD1 (5 bases). From germline, CDR1 is GTSNPN and CDR2 SVGIG (reference sequence). The CDR3 consists of 13 residues. V was cut by 3 bases and J by 9 bases, with 18 bases left in between. CDR3 bases: TGTGCCTGGAGCGTAGGGGCCCGAGAGGTGCAGTACTTC. Translation gives CAWSVGAREVQYF.